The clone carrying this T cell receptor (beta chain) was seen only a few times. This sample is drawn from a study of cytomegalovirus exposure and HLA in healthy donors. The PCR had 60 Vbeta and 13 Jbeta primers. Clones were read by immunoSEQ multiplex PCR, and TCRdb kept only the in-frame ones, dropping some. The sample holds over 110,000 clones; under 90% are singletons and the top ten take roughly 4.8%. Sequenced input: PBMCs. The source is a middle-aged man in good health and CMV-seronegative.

CDR3 sequence: CASKKGGTGTNTGELFF. CDR3 coding DNA: TGTGCCAGCAAAAAAGGAGGGACAGGGACGAACACCGGGGAGCTGTTTTTT. The rearrangement links TRBV5-4 to TRBJ2-2; 9 positions agree with TRBD1. CDR1 SGHNT and CDR2 YYREEE come from the germline V gene (reference sequence). Losses at the gene ends were 6 bases for V and 0 bases for J; bases not matched to a gene: 9. This CDR3 is built from 17 residues.